Shown below are 26 T cell receptor beta chains from a single sample sequenced in a study of T cell responses to AZD1222 COVID-19 vaccine. Repertoires were generated with immunoSEQ multiplex PCR, while TCRdb's copy carries only in-frame clones and drops some. Altogether over 120,000 clones are present, around 84% being singletons, with the ten largest covering about 5.4%. The specimen was peripheral blood, collected 28 days after the second AZD1222 dose. These TCRs come from an adult who received the AZD1222 COVID-19 vaccine.

The rearrangement links TRBV5-1 to TRBJ1-4, with TRBD1 as a possible D gene (6 bases). V dropped 1 base and J dropped 6 bases, with 10 bases sitting between them. This CDR3 comprises 14 residues. Germline CDR1 is SGHRS and CDR2 is YFSETQ. This CDR3 is CASSLTGPHEKLFF. CDR3 DNA sequence: TGCGCCAGCAGCTTGACAGGGCCGCATGAAAAACTGTTTTTT.

The rearrangement links TRBV10-3 to TRBJ2-1; D not certain. V gave up 4 bases and J gave up 5 bases, with 12 bases separating them. From germline, CDR1 is ENHRY and CDR2 SYGVKD. The CDR3 extends over 14 amino acids. CDR3 sequence: CAISGGMLNNEQFF. CDR3 sequence (DNA): TGTGCCATCAGTGGTGGTATGTTGAACAATGAGCAGTTCTTC.

This chain uses TRBV25-1 with TRBJ1-6, with D perhaps TRBD1 (6 bases). This CDR3 region has 16 residues. V gave up 8 bases and J gave up 5 bases, with 19 bases separating them. Germline CDR1 is MGHDK and CDR2 is SYGVNS. The CDR3 is CASRPIGGANNSPLHF. DNA for the CDR3: TGTGCCAGCCGCCCGATTGGGGGGGCGAATAATTCACCCCTCCACTTT.

The chain carries TRBV28 and TRBJ1-2; D unresolved. Germline CDR1 is MDHEN and CDR2 is SYDVKM. CDR3 size: 16 residues. V dropped 5 bases and J dropped 1 base, with 17 bases sitting between them. CDR3 in amino acids: CASSEGGESINYGYTF. The CDR3 DNA reads as TGTGCCAGCAGTGAAGGCGGGGAGTCCATTAACTATGGCTACACCTTC.

Here the CDR3 reads CASSGTGGGNTIYF. DNA of the CDR3: TGTGCCAGCAGCGGGACAGGGGGAGGAAACACCATATATTTT. The J gene is TRBJ1-3, the V gene TRBV9, with TRBD1 matching over 10 bases. Germline V gene data show CDR1 as SGDLS and CDR2 as YYNGEE. The trim removed 3 bases at V and 4 bases at J, leaving 1 base unmatched. This CDR3 is 14 amino acids long.

This rearrangement joins TRBV29-1 to TRBJ2-7; tentative D call: TRBD1 (6 bases). Trimming removed 6 bases from V and 3 bases from J, with 21 bases in between. CDR1 is SQVTM, CDR2 ANQGSEA, per germline. This CDR3 spans 15 amino acids. The CDR3 region is CSVSGQGYPDYEQYF. CDR3 in DNA: TGCAGCGTGTCGGGGCAGGGGTACCCCGACTACGAGCAGTACTTC.

V gene TRBV7-8 combines with J gene TRBJ2-1; unclear D gene. The V gene lost 0 bases and the J gene lost 3 bases, with 3 bases spanning the gap. Germline V lookup: CDR1 SGHVS, CDR2 FQNEAQ. The CDR3 loop spans 13 amino acids. In nucleotides, the CDR3 is TGTGCCAGCAGCTTAGCCTACTACAATGAGCAGTTCTTC. It encodes CASSLAYYNEQFF.

CDR3 in DNA: TGTGCCAGCAGCGTAGCGGGGTCCTACGAGCAGTACTTC. This codes for CASSVAGSYEQYF. The chain combines TRBV9 with TRBJ2-7, with D maybe TRBD2 (5 bases). Germline V gene data show CDR1 as SGDLS and CDR2 as YYNGEE. V lost 0 bases to trimming and J lost 1 base, with 5 bases between them. The CDR3 totals 13 residues.

This chain connects TRBV5-1 to TRBJ2-3; tentative D call: TRBD2 (5 bases). This CDR3 region has 15 residues. V lost 0 bases and J lost 1, with 9 bases in between. In germline, CDR1 is SGHRS, CDR2 YFSETQ. In DNA form, the CDR3 reads TGCGCCAGCAGCTTGGGGCAAGCGGGCACAGATACGCAGTATTTT. Its protein product is CASSLGQAGTDTQYF.

V is TRBV18 and J is TRBJ1-2; 7 bases are a match to TRBD1. CDR1 KGHSH and CDR2 LQKENI come from the germline V gene. The length of the CDR3 is 14 residues. V lost 1 base and J lost 6; bases outside the gene matches: 5. CDR3 bases: TGTGCCAGCTCACCACGCGACAGGGAGAATGGCTACACCTTC. Its translation is CASSPRDRENGYTF.

The V call is TRBV6-5, the J call TRBJ2-5; the D gene is possibly TRBD2 (5 bases). The length of the CDR3 is 14 residues. V lost 2 bases to trimming and J lost 9 bases, with 16 bases between them. Germline loops: CDR1 MNHEY, CDR2 SVGAGI. The chain's CDR3 is CASSYTSPGISQYF. CDR3 nucleotide sequence: TGTGCCAGCAGTTACACCTCCCCGGGGATCTCCCAGTACTTC.

This chain joins TRBV2 and TRBJ1-4, with a possible D match to TRBD1 (5 bases). The CDR3 has 13 residues. Per the germline V gene, CDR1 is SNHLY and CDR2 is FYNNEI. Deletions cut 3 bases from V and 6 bases from J, with 8 bases between. DNA for the CDR3: TGTGCCAGCAGTGATAGGGGTCATGAAAAACTGTTTTTT. This gives the protein CASSDRGHEKLFF.

V gene TRBV5-4 combines with J gene TRBJ1-2; the match to TRBD1 covers 8 bases. CDR3 size: 13 residues. Germline V gene data show CDR1 as SGHNT and CDR2 as YYREEE (reference sequence). Trimming took 1 base from V and 8 from J; bases not matched to a gene: 4. The CDR3: CASSLPDRAGYTF. The DNA of the CDR3 is TGTGCCAGCAGCTTGCCGGACAGGGCAGGCTACACCTTC.

V gene TRBV3-1 (or the pseudogene TRBV3-2) combines with J gene TRBJ1-6, with 9 bases aligning to TRBD1. This CDR3 comprises 15 residues. Germline trimming cut 2 bases from V and 8 bases from J; bases unmatched to any gene: 4. The V gene's germline CDR1 is LGHDT and CDR2 YNNKEL (reference sequence). As DNA, the CDR3 is TGTGCCAGCAGCCAAACAGGGGGCTGGGATTCACCCCTCCACTTT. This encodes CASSQTGGWDSPLHF.

The chain is built from TRBV6-5 and TRBJ2-3; the D is unclear. The length of the CDR3 is 14 residues. Per the germline V gene, CDR1 is MNHEY and CDR2 is SVGAGI. The germline V and J ends were trimmed by 2 bases and 0 bases, with 6 bases remaining between them. CDR3 sequence (DNA): TGTGCCAGCAGTTACCCCACTAGCACAGATACGCAGTATTTT. Protein sequence: CASSYPTSTDTQYF.

V is TRBV6-2 or TRBV6-3 and J is TRBJ2-3; possible D gene TRBD2, 6 bases. This CDR3 has 13 amino acids. Germline V gives CDR1 MNHEY, CDR2 SVGEGT. V was shortened by 2 bases and J by 5 bases, with 8 bases between the two germline ends. CDR3 residues: CASSYPGVDTQYF. The CDR3 DNA reads as TGTGCCAGCAGTTACCCGGGGGTAGATACGCAGTATTTT.

The V call is TRBV29-1, the J call TRBJ1-2; no firm D call. The CDR3 totals 12 residues. V was trimmed by 7 bases and J by 2 bases, leaving 11 bases between them. The germline V gene has CDR1 SQVTM and CDR2 ANQGSEA. CDR3 bases: TGCAGCGCCCCACATGGCAACTATGGCTACACCTTC. It codes for CSAPHGNYGYTF.

The chain is built from TRBV7-9 and TRBJ1-2; tentatively, D is TRBD1 (6 bases). V lost 1 base, J lost 5 bases, and 14 bases lay in between. Germline lookup yields CDR1 SEHNR and CDR2 FQNEAQ (reference sequence). The CDR3 runs to 15 residues. The CDR3 nucleotides read TGTGCCAGCAGCTTAGTTGAACAGGGCTCTTATGGCTACACCTTC. Translated, it gives CASSLVEQGSYGYTF.

The CDR3 protein is CASRPGQGNGYTF. The CDR3 nucleotides read TGTGCCAGCAGACCGGGACAGGGAAACGGCTACACCTTC. The gene calls are TRBV9 and TRBJ1-2; 9 nucleotides match TRBD1. This CDR3 region has 13 residues. Germline loops: CDR1 SGDLS, CDR2 YYNGEE. Losses at the gene ends were 5 bases for V and 8 bases for J; bases not matched to a gene: 7.

V and J are TRBV5-1 and TRBJ1-6, with D possibly matching TRBD1 (6 bases). Germline CDR1 is SGHRS and CDR2 is YFSETQ. The CDR3 is 15 amino acids. Deletions cut 4 bases from V and 6 bases from J, with 14 bases between. DNA for the CDR3: TGCGCCAGCAGCCCAACACAGGGTTCTAATTCACCCCTCCACTTT. This codes for CASSPTQGSNSPLHF.

This clone was seen only once. The V and J genes are TRBV6-6 and TRBJ2-7; 7 bases line up with TRBD2. This CDR3 has 17 amino acids. Trimming removed 5 bases from V and 2 bases from J; junction bases left unmatched: 15. The germline gives CDR1 MNHNY, CDR2 SVGAGI (reference sequence). CDR3 sequence reads: CASSPRTQAGRAYEQYF. Here the CDR3 DNA reads TGTGCCAGCAGTCCCCGGACTCAAGCGGGACGTGCCTACGAGCAGTACTTC.

A remark on this clone: At one end, the junction sequence differs from germline, possibly due to a read error. The CDR3 loop reads CASSYQLASFPGDF. CDR3 DNA: TGTGCCAGCAGTTACCAGCTAGCTTCTTTCCCCGGCGATTTT. The chain links TRBV6-2 or TRBV6-3 to TRBJ2-3, with D tentatively TRBD2 (5 bases). Germline CDR1 and CDR2: MNHEY and SVGEGT. The CDR3 extends over 14 amino acids.

The genes are TRBV9 and TRBJ1-4; D remains ambiguous. This CDR3 is 15 amino acids long. Germline V gene data show CDR1 as SGDLS and CDR2 as YYNGEE. Trimming stripped 0 bases from V and 0 bases from J, with 6 bases between. CDR3 in DNA: TGTGCCAGCAGCGTAGGGTTTTCAACTAATGAAAAACTGTTTTTT. Residues: CASSVGFSTNEKLFF.

The chain links TRBV7-9 to TRBJ2-1; D is ambiguous. Germline assignment: CDR1 SEHNR and CDR2 FQNEAQ (reference sequence). The V end lost 3 bases, the J end lost 0 bases, and 9 bases lay between the germline ends. The CDR3 is 15 residues long. The CDR3 DNA sequence: TGTGCCAGCAGCTTTGCCAGAATCTCCTACAATGAGCAGTTCTTC. Translating it yields CASSFARISYNEQFF.

This sequence joins TRBV29-1 and TRBJ2-7; D not resolved. Trimming removed 6 bases from V and 0 bases from J, with 18 bases in between. The CDR3 contains 15 residues. CDR1 is SQVTM, CDR2 ANQGSEA, per germline. Here the CDR3 reads CSVHKAEGSSYEQYF. The CDR3 nucleotides are TGCAGCGTCCACAAAGCAGAAGGAAGCTCCTACGAGCAGTACTTC.

The chain recombines TRBV7-6 with TRBJ2-3; the D is unclear. CDR3 length: 13 amino acids. The V end was cut by 3 bases, the J end by 3 bases, with 7 bases between. Germline V gives CDR1 SGHVS, CDR2 FNYEAQ. CDR3 in DNA: TGTGCCAGCAGCTTGGTAAGGACAGATACGCAGTATTTT. It specifies CASSLVRTDTQYF.